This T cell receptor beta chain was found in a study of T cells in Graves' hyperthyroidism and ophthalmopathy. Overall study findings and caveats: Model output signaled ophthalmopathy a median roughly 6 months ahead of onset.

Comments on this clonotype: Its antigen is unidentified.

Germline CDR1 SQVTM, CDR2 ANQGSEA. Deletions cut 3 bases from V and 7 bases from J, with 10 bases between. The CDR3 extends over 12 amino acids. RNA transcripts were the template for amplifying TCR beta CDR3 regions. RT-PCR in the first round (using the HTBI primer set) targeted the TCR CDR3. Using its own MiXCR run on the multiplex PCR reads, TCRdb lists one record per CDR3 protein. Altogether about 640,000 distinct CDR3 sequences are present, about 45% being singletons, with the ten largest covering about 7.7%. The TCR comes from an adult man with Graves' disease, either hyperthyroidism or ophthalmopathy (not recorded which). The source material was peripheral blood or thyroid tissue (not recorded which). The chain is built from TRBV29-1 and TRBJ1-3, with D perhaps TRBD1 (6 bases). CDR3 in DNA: TGCAGCGTTGAGACAGGCCGGAACACCATATATTTT. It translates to CSVETGRNTIYF.